Here is one T cell receptor (beta chain) with its context. The data were taken from a study of OX40 agonist ivuxolimab in advanced cancers. The germline V gene encodes CDR1 LNHDA and CDR2 SQIVND (reference sequence). The CDR3 extends over 13 amino acids. Germline trimming cut 4 bases from V and 5 bases from J; bases unmatched to any gene: 4. TCRdb's table, derived via immunoSEQ multiplex PCR, lists solely in-frame clones and lacks some. The data contain roughly 58,000 clones, more than 85% of them singletons. The sequence came from an adult with an advanced solid tumor such as melanoma, head and neck, liver or kidney cancer. Sequenced material: CD4+ or CD8+ T cells sorted from blood, taken in a trial of the OX40 agonist ivuxolimab. The genes are TRBV19 and TRBJ1-1, with 7 bases that match TRBD1. In nucleotides, the CDR3 is TGTGCCAGTAGTACCAGGGGGACAACTGAAGCTTTCTTT. Amino acid sequence: CASSTRGTTEAFF.